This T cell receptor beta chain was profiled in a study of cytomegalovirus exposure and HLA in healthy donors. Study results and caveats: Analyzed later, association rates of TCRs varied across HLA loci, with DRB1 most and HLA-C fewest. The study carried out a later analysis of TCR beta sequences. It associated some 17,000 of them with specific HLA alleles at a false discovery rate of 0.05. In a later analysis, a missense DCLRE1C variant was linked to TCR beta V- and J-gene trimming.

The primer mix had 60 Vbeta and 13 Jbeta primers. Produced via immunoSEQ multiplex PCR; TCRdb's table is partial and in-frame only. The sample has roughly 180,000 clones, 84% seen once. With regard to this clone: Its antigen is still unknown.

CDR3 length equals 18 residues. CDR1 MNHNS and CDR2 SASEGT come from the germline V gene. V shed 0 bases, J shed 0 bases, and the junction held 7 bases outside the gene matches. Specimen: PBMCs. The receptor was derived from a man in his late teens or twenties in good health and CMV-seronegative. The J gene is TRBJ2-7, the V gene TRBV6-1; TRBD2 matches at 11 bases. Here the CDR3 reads CASSEAQLLAGGSYEQYF. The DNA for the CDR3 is TGTGCCAGCAGTGAAGCGCAACTCCTAGCGGGAGGCTCCTACGAGCAGTACTTC.